Listed here are 14 T cell receptor beta chains from one sample, sequenced in a study of blood T cell repertoires in COVID-19. The repertoire was sequenced with immunoSEQ multiplex PCR; TCRdb's copy has only in-frame clones and lacks some. The sample comprises nearly 200,000 clones, around 90% of which are singletons, and over 7% rests with the top ten. Sequencing input: PBMCs or T cells enriched from blood (not recorded which). These receptor sequences come from a woman under 30 who had recovered from COVID-19.

This chain connects TRBV18 to TRBJ2-7; TRBD1 matches at 10 bases. Germline trimming cut 3 bases from V and 0 bases from J; bases unmatched to any gene: 8. The CDR3 has 17 residues. Germline V gene data show CDR1 as KGHSH and CDR2 as LQKENI. The CDR3 spells CASSPIAGTGVSYEQYF. The CDR3 nucleotides read TGTGCCAGCTCACCCATCGCCGGGACAGGGGTCTCCTACGAGCAGTACTTC.

The rearrangement links TRBV7-9 to TRBJ2-2, with 7 bases identical to TRBD2. Germline-derived CDR1 and CDR2 are SEHNR and FQNEAQ (reference sequence). This CDR3 is 16 amino acids long. J was trimmed by 1 base and V by 11 bases; bases with no gene match: 13. The CDR3: CARSPLGTMNTGELFF. The CDR3 DNA reads TGTGCCCGCTCCCCTTTAGGGACTATGAACACCGGGGAGCTGTTTTTT.

The genes are TRBV5-4 and TRBJ1-1, with D hard to call. Per the germline V gene, CDR1 is SGHNT and CDR2 is YYREEE (reference sequence). This CDR3 is built from 15 residues. V lost 2 bases and J lost 4, with 15 bases in between. CDR3 bases: TGTGCCAGCAGCTTCTATATGCTCTTCGGCACTGAAGCTTTCTTT. Its translation is CASSFYMLFGTEAFF. Drawing the rest from reference TRBV5-4 and TRBJ1-1, the complete variable domain is ETGVTQSPTHLIKTRGQQVTLRCSSQSGHNTVSWYQQALGQGPQFIFQYYREEENGRGNFPPRFSGLQFPNYSSELNVNALELDDSALYLCASSFYMLFGTEAFFGQGTRLTVV.

The genes are TRBV11-2 and TRBJ1-6; the match to TRBD1 covers 10 bases. This CDR3 region has 16 residues. Germline CDR1 reads SGHAT; CDR2 reads FQNNGV. V was clipped by 4 bases and J by 6 bases; unmatched bases: 6. The CDR3: CASSYGRTGGNSPLHF. CDR3 coding DNA: TGTGCCAGCAGCTATGGCCGGACAGGGGGTAATTCACCCCTCCACTTT. Based on the CDR3 plus reference TRBV11-2 and TRBJ1-6, the full variable domain is EAGVAQSPRYKIIEKRQSVAFWCNPISGHATLYWYQQILGQGPKLLIQFQNNGVVDDSQLPKDRFSAERLKGVDSTLKIQPAKLEDSAVYLCASSYGRTGGNSPLHFGNGTRLTVT.

The chain recombines TRBV5-6 with TRBJ1-3; TRBD1 matches 7 bases. The junction had 8 bases not matched to a gene; V was cut back by 0 bases and J by 8 bases. The germline V gene has CDR1 SGHDT and CDR2 YYEEEE. The CDR3 has 15 residues. The DNA for the CDR3 is TGTGCCAGCAGCTTGGGGATAAGGGGGCAAGACACCATATATTTT. Translation gives CASSLGIRGQDTIYF.

V gene TRBV28 combines with J gene TRBJ1-2; the match to TRBD1 covers 9 bases. CDR1 MDHEN and CDR2 SYDVKM come from the germline V gene. With V trimmed by 5 bases and J by 7 bases, 17 bases remained unmatched. The CDR3 has 17 residues. The CDR3 bases are TGTGCCAGCAGTCTTTCCACAGGGGGCGGATTCGTAGGTGGCTACACCTTC. Its protein is CASSLSTGGGFVGGYTF.

The chain is built from TRBV29-1 and TRBJ2-1; 9 bases are shared with TRBD2. Germline CDR1 is SQVTM and CDR2 is ANQGSEA. The CDR3 sequence is 13 residues long. The V and J ends lost 4 bases and 5 bases, in that order; junction bases with no gene match: 3. CDR3 nucleotide sequence: TGCAGCGTTGGACTAGCGGATAACAATGAGCAGTTCTTC. This gives the protein CSVGLADNNEQFF.

The chain has TRBV28 and TRBJ1-5; D perhaps matches TRBD1 (5 bases). V lost 11 bases and J lost 6, with 20 bases in between. In germline, CDR1 is MDHEN, CDR2 SYDVKM. The CDR3 covers 14 residues. The CDR3 bases are TGTGCCGAGCGGGGAGCAGGGCTCGGTCAGCCCCAGCATTTT. This gives the protein CAERGAGLGQPQHF.

The V call is TRBV5-1, the J call TRBJ2-7; D is perhaps TRBD1 (5 bases). V shed 0 bases and J shed 2 bases, with 18 bases lying between them. The CDR3 loop spans 17 amino acids. The germline CDR1 and CDR2 sequences are SGHRS and YFSETQ. CDR3 in amino acids: CASSLAVSGKGTYEQYF. The CDR3 DNA sequence: TGCGCCAGCAGCTTGGCGGTTTCAGGGAAAGGAACCTACGAGCAGTACTTC.

The chain recombines TRBV2 with TRBJ2-7; the match to TRBD1 covers 9 bases. J lost 2 bases, V lost 7 bases, and 9 bases had no gene match. The CDR3 covers 15 residues. Germline lookup yields CDR1 SNHLY and CDR2 FYNNEI. The CDR3 DNA reads as TGTGCCAGCAACTCCTGGGGACAGGGTACCTACGAGCAGTACTTC. Translating it yields CASNSWGQGTYEQYF. The whole variable domain, remainder taken from reference TRBV2 and TRBJ2-7, is EPEVTQTPSHQVTQMGQEVILRCVPISNHLYFYWYRQILGQKVEFLVSFYNNEISEKSEIFDDQFSVERPDGSNFTLKIRSTKLEDSAMYFCASNSWGQGTYEQYFGPGTRLTVT.

The V call is TRBV25-1, the J call TRBJ1-2; D possibly corresponds to TRBD1 (6 bases). CDR1 MGHDK and CDR2 SYGVNS come from the germline V gene. Trimming took 6 bases from V and 8 from J, leaving 16 bases between them. The CDR3 sequence is 13 residues long. In DNA, the CDR3 is TGTGCCAGCAGACGGAGACGGGACAACGGCTACACCTTC. Protein: CASRRRRDNGYTF.

V usage is TRBV19 and J usage is TRBJ1-5, with TRBD1 identical over 8 bases. The CDR3 runs 15 residues. Unmatched junction bases numbered 6, after V lost 5 bases and J lost 3 bases. Germline CDR1 is LNHDA and CDR2 is SQIVND (reference sequence). CDR3 in DNA: TGTGCCAGTAGTGCGAGCCAGGGGGCCAATCAGCCCCAGCATTTT. This encodes CASSASQGANQPQHF.

This chain joins TRBV4-1 and TRBJ1-4; tentative D call: TRBD1 (5 bases). The V end lost 4 bases, the J end lost 7 bases, and 10 bases lay between the germline ends. The CDR3 contains 13 residues. Per germline, CDR1 MGHRA and CDR2 YSYEKL. This CDR3 is CASSLVTGEKLFF. The CDR3, as DNA: TGCGCCAGCAGCCTTGTTACAGGTGAAAAACTGTTTTTT.

In this sample, this clone turned up once. V gene TRBV7-9 combines with J gene TRBJ1-1, with TRBD1 matching over 7 bases. The CDR3 is 12 residues long. Germline V gene lookup returns CDR1 SEHNR and CDR2 FQNEAQ (reference sequence). With V trimmed by 5 bases and J by 11 bases, 8 bases remained unmatched. CDR3: CASSTPTGHAFF. In DNA form, the CDR3 reads TGTGCCAGCAGCACACCGACAGGGCACGCTTTCTTT.